The subject of this entry is one T cell receptor (beta chain). The antigen is not known. The record originates from a study of post-analysis software for immune sequencing data. Built from TCR beta cDNA, the libraries had unique molecular identifiers in them. The yield from about 1 to 10 million T cells was roughly 500,000 cDNA molecules in total. TCRdb analysed the PCR reads with MiXCR anew, one entry per CDR3 protein. The sample carries about 570,000 distinct CDR3 sequences, approximately 34% recorded once. Trimming cost V 8 bases and J 1 base, with 11 bases left between them. The CDR3 sequence is 13 residues long. CDR1 and CDR2 from the germline V gene are MGHRA and YSYEKL. Study-wide findings and caveats: Patients carried four or five TRBV segments more frequently than controls did, and TRBV5-6, TRBV5-1 and TRBV20-1 were among them. Multiple sclerosis patients showed significantly lower normalized Chao1 diversity than controls did.

Material: blood. V gene TRBV4-1 combines with J gene TRBJ1-1; D possibly corresponds to TRBD1 (6 bases). This TCR derives from a girl aged 2-17 years with multiple sclerosis. The CDR3: CASGRQENTEAFF. The CDR3 nucleotides read TGCGCCAGCGGAAGACAGGAGAACACTGAAGCTTTCTTT.